Following are 9 T cell receptor beta chains from one sample sequenced in a study of blood T cell repertoires in COVID-19. TCRdb keeps only in-frame clones here, not all; method: immunoSEQ multiplex PCR. The sample has some 45,000 clones, roughly 92% seen once; the top ten hold roughly 10%. The sample taken for sequencing was peripheral blood. These receptors all come from a man aged 45 to 65 with active COVID-19.

The chain joins TRBV6-5 to TRBJ2-7, with D maybe TRBD2 (5 bases). V lost 5 bases to trimming and J lost 0 bases, with 8 bases between them. The CDR3 consists of 13 residues. Germline-derived CDR1 and CDR2 are MNHEY and SVGAGI. The CDR3 DNA is TGTGCCAGCAGTAGAGAGGGCTCCTACGAGCAGTACTTC. It encodes CASSREGSYEQYF.

V is TRBV19 and J is TRBJ2-2; D gene ambiguous. V lost 3 bases and J 0 bases, leaving 8 bases between the germline ends. Germline CDR1 and CDR2: LNHDA and SQIVND (reference sequence). The CDR3 sequence is 15 residues long. The DNA for the CDR3 is TGTGCCAGTAGTATTATACCTACGAACACCGGGGAGCTGTTTTTT. Protein: CASSIIPTNTGELFF. Filled out from reference TRBV19 and TRBJ2-2, the complete variable domain reads DGGITQSPKYLFRKEGQNVTLSCEQNLNHDAMYWYRQDPGQGLRLIYYSQIVNDFQKGDIAEGYSVSREKKESFPLTVTSAQKNPTAFYLCASSIIPTNTGELFFGEGSRLTVL.

The chain recombines TRBV7-9 with TRBJ2-1; 7 bases map to TRBD2. The ends lost 7 bases at V and 9 bases at J; junction bases unmatched: 15. The CDR3 runs 15 residues. Looked up from germline, CDR1 is SEHNR and CDR2 is FQNEAQ (reference sequence). For the CDR3, the DNA is TGTGCCAGCACGCCCGGGGGACTAAGCGGTGGTGAGCAGTTCTTC. Translation: CASTPGGLSGGEQFF.

This clone was found once. CDR3 coding DNA: TGTGCCAGCAGTTCCGGGAACTATGGCTACACCTTC. Its protein is CASSSGNYGYTF. The chain combines TRBV12-3 or TRBV12-4 with TRBJ1-2; no reliable D call. V gave up 4 bases and J gave up 2 bases, with 5 bases separating them. The CDR3 totals 12 residues.

V is TRBV19 and J is TRBJ2-3, with 7 bases aligning to TRBD2. CDR1 and CDR2 from the germline V gene are LNHDA and SQIVND (reference sequence). This CDR3 is built from 13 residues. V lost 3 bases and J lost 4; bases outside the gene matches: 1. The CDR3: CASSIRGADTQYF. The CDR3 DNA is TGTGCCAGTAGTATCCGGGGGGCAGATACGCAGTATTTT. Drawing the rest from reference TRBV19 and TRBJ2-3, the complete variable domain is DGGITQSPKYLFRKEGQNVTLSCEQNLNHDAMYWYRQDPGQGLRLIYYSQIVNDFQKGDIAEGYSVSREKKESFPLTVTSAQKNPTAFYLCASSIRGADTQYFGPGTRLTVL.

The rearrangement joins TRBV2 to TRBJ1-3; possibly TRBD1 for D (5 bases). Germline CDR1 SNHLY, CDR2 FYNNEI. This CDR3 comprises 15 residues. The V end lost 5 bases, the J end lost 4 bases, and 15 bases lay between the germline ends. Written as DNA, the CDR3 is TGTGCCAGCAGTACCTCGGGGGGGACGGGAAACACCATATATTTT. It translates to CASSTSGGTGNTIYF.

The chain has TRBV3-1 (or the pseudogene TRBV3-2) and TRBJ2-7, with a tentative D call TRBD2 (6 bases). The CDR3 spans 15 residues. V dropped 1 base and J dropped 2 bases, with 12 bases sitting between them. CDR1 is LGHDT, CDR2 YNNKEL, per germline (reference sequence). The CDR3 sequence: CASSQAGSGAYEQYF. The CDR3 DNA is TGTGCCAGCAGCCAAGCCGGTAGCGGAGCCTACGAGCAGTACTTC.

CDR3 sequence reads: CASSLVEYEKLFF. CDR3 coding DNA: TGTGCCAGCAGCTTGGTAGAATATGAAAAACTGTTTTTT. V usage is TRBV5-5 and J usage is TRBJ1-4; D gene unclear. Germline V lookup: CDR1 SGHKS, CDR2 YYEKEE (reference sequence). Between the trimmed V and J ends, which lost 0 bases and 6 bases, there was a span of 6 bases. CDR3 length: 13 amino acids.

The CDR3 region is CASSLAGLAGAADTQYF. In DNA, the CDR3 is TGCGCCAGCAGCTTGGCCGGGCTAGCGGGCGCCGCAGATACGCAGTATTTT. V gene TRBV5-1 combines with J gene TRBJ2-3; 8 positions match TRBD2. Germline lookup yields CDR1 SGHRS and CDR2 YFSETQ. The CDR3 extends over 17 amino acids. V dropped 0 bases and J dropped 4; count of bases not matched to a gene: 10.